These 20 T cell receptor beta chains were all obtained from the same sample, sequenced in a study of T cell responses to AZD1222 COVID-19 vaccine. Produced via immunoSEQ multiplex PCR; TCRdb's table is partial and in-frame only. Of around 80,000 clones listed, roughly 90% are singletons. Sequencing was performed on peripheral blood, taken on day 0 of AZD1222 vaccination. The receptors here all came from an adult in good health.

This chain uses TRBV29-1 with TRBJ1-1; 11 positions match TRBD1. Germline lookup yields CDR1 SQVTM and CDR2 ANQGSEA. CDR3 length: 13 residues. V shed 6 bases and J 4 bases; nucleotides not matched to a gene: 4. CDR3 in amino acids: CSVGQGAGTEAFF. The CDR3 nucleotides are TGCAGCGTCGGACAGGGGGCAGGCACTGAAGCTTTCTTT.

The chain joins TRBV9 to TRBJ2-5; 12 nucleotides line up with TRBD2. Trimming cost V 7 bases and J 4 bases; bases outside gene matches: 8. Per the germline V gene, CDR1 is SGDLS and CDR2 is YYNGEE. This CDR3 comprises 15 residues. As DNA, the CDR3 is TGTGCCAGCGCCCAGACTAGCGGGAGTCCAGAGACCCAGTACTTC. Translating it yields CASAQTSGSPETQYF. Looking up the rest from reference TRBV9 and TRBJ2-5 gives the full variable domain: DSGVTQTPKHLITATGQRVTLRCSPRSGDLSVYWYQQSLDQGLQFLIQYYNGEERAKGNILERFSAQQFPDLHSELNLSSLELGDSALYFCASAQTSGSPETQYFGPGTRLLVL.

The CDR3 protein is CASLDPGTYNEQFF. For the CDR3, the DNA is TGTGCCAGCCTAGATCCGGGGACCTACAATGAGCAGTTCTTC. The V and J genes are TRBV2 and TRBJ2-1, with D possibly being TRBD2 (5 bases). CDR1 is SNHLY and CDR2 is FYNNEI in the germline V gene. The V gene lost 8 bases and the J gene lost 2 bases, with 13 bases spanning the gap. This CDR3 is 14 amino acids long.

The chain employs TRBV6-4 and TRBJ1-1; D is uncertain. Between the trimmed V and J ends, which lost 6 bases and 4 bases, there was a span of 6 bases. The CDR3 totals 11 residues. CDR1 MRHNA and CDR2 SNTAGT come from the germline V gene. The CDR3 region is CASSRLTEAFF. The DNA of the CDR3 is TGTGCCAGCAGCAGACTCACTGAAGCTTTCTTT.

The CDR3 bases are TGCGCCAGCAGCTTGGAAGGGACAACTTATCAGCCCCAGCATTTT. This codes for CASSLEGTTYQPQHF. The chain has TRBV5-1 and TRBJ1-5; possibly TRBD1 for D (6 bases). Looked up from germline, CDR1 is SGHRS and CDR2 is YFSETQ. The CDR3 has 15 amino acids. Trimming took off 0 bases at V and 5 bases at J, with 12 bases between the two ends.

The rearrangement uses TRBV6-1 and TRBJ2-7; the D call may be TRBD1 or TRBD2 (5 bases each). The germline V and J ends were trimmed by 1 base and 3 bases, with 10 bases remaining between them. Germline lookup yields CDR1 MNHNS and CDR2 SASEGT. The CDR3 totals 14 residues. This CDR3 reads CASSEGQRGYEQYF. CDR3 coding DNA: TGTGCCAGCAGTGAAGGTCAGAGGGGCTACGAGCAGTACTTC.

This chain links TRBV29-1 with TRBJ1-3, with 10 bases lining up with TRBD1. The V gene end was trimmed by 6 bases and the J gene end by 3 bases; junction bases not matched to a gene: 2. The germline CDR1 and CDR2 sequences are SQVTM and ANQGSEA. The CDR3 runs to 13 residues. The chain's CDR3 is CSVRTGGGNTIYF. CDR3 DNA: TGCAGCGTGAGGACAGGGGGTGGAAACACCATATATTTT.

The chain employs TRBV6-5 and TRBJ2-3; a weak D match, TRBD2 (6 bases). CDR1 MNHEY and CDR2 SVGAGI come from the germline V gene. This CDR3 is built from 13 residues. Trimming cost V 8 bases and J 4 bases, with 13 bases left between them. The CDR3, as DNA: TGTGCCAGCCTTAGCGGTGGAGCAGATACGCAGTATTTT. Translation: CASLSGGADTQYF.

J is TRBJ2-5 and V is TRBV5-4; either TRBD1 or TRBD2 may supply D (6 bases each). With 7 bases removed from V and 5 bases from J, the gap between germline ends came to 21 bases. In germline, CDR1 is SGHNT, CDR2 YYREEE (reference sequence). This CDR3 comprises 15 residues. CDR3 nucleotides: TGTGCCAGCCAAACTCGATCGGGGGCACGCGAGACCCAGTACTTC. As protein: CASQTRSGARETQYF.

The CDR3 loop reads CASSLASAQYF. Here the CDR3 DNA reads TGTGCCAGCAGTTTAGCCTCAGCCCAGTACTTC. The rearrangement uses TRBV28 and TRBJ2-5; the D is unclear. Germline CDR1 reads MDHEN; CDR2 reads SYDVKM. Trimming stripped 2 bases from V and 9 bases from J, with 7 bases between. This CDR3 spans 11 amino acids.

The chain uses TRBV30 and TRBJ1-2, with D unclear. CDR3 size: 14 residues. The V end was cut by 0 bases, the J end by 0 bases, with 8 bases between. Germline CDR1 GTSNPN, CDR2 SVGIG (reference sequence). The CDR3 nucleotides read TGTGCCTGGAGTGTCCCCCCCCCTAACTATGGCTACACCTTC. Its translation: CAWSVPPPNYGYTF.

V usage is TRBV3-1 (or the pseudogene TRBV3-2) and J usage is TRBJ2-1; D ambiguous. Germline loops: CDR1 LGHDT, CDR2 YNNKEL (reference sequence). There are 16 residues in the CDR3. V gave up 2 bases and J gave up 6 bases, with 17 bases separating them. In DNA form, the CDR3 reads TGTGCCAGCAGCCAATCCAGCCGACGCCTGGCCAATGAGCAGTTCTTC. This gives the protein CASSQSSRRLANEQFF.

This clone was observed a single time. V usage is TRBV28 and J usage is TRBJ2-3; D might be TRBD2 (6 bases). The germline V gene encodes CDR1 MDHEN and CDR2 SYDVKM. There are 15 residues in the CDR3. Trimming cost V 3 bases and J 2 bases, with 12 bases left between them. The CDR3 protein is CASSFVGGDTDTQYF. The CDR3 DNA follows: TGTGCCAGCAGTTTTGTCGGCGGGGACACAGATACGCAGTATTTT.

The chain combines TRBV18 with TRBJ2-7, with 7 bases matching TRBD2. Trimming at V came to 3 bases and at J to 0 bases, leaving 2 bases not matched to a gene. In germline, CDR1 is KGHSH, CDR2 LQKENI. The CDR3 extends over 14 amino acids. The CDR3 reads CASSPGGSSYEQYF. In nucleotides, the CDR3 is TGTGCCAGCTCACCGGGCGGGAGCTCCTACGAGCAGTACTTC.

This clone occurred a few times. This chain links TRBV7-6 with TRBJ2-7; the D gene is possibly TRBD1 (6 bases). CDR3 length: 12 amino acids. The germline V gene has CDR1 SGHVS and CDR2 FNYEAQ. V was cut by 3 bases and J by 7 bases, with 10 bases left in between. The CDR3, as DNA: TGTGCCAGCAGCTTTATTAGGGGGGAGCAGTACTTC. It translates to CASSFIRGEQYF.

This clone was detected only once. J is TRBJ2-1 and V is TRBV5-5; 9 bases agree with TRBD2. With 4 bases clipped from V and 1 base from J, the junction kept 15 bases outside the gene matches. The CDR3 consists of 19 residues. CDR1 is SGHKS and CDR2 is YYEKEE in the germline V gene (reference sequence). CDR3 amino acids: CASSPGQASGEGSYNEQFF. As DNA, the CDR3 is TGTGCCAGCAGCCCCGGACAGGCTAGCGGGGAGGGGTCCTACAATGAGCAGTTCTTC.

This CDR3 reads CASSSGLAGVDEQYF. DNA of the CDR3: TGCGCCAGCAGCTCGGGACTAGCGGGAGTAGACGAGCAGTACTTC. The V and J genes are TRBV5-1 and TRBJ2-7; 14 bases match TRBD2. Unmatched junction bases numbered 4, after V lost 3 bases and J lost 5 bases. The CDR3 consists of 15 residues. In germline, CDR1 is SGHRS, CDR2 YFSETQ.

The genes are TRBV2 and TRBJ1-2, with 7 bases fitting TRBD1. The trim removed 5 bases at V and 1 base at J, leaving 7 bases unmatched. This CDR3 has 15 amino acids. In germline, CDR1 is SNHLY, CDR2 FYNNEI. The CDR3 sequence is CASSLQGRNNYGYTF. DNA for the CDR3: TGTGCCAGCAGTTTACAGGGGCGAAATAACTATGGCTACACCTTC.

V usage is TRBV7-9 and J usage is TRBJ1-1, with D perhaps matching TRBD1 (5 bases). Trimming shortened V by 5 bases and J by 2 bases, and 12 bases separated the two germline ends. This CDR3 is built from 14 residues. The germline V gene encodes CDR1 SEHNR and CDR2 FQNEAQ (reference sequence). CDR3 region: CASSPGTVNTEAFF. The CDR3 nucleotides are TGTGCCAGCAGCCCAGGGACGGTCAACACTGAAGCTTTCTTT.

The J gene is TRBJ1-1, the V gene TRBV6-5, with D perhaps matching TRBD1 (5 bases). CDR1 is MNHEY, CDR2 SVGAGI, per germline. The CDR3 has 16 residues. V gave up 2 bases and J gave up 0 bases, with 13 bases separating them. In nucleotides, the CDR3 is TGTGCCAGCAGTTACCTCCCAGGCAGGGTGAACACTGAAGCTTTCTTT. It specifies CASSYLPGRVNTEAFF.